Each of the 16 T cell receptor beta chains below was sequenced from the same sample in a study of post-analysis software for immune sequencing data (dated by TCRdb to between 2014 and 2017). Points the paper makes about the study in general: A handful of TRBV segments, including TRBV5-6, TRBV5-1 and TRBV20-1, were significantly more frequent in patients than controls.

Library preparation used PCR. The instrument given in TCRdb is Illumina HiSeq 2500. Unique molecular identifiers were incorporated into TCR beta cDNA libraries to reduce PCR and sequencing biases. The public reads were quality trimmed at Q25 with fastp and then assembled into clones with MiXCR by TCRdb, keeping productive beta chains. For every CDR3 protein sequence, its rows merge into one entry that carries the most common genes and DNA. The sample table shows hundreds of thousands of distinct CDR3 sequences, and 25% to 30% are seen once. Around 0.55% of the sample goes to the ten largest clones. Their specific antigens are unknown. The specimen was blood. The receptors originated from a girl between 10 and 17 years old with multiple sclerosis.

The chain is built from TRBV9 and TRBJ1-2; 7 bases match TRBD1. The CDR3 contains 16 residues. V lost 0 bases and J lost 7; bases outside the gene matches: 12. CDR1 is SGDLS, CDR2 YYNGEE, per germline. CDR3 protein: CASSVVEGASKGGYTF. In DNA form, the CDR3 reads TGTGCCAGCAGCGTAGTGGAGGGGGCGTCTAAAGGTGGCTACACCTTC.

This chain links TRBV14 with TRBJ2-5; no reliable D call. The CDR3 runs 13 residues. V lost 4 bases, J lost 4 bases, and 10 bases lay in between. Per germline, CDR1 SGHDN and CDR2 FVKESK. CDR3: CASSPLRRETQYF. The CDR3 DNA reads as TGTGCCAGCAGCCCACTTAGACGAGAGACCCAGTACTTC.

This sequence joins TRBV7-9 and TRBJ2-3; D not resolved. V shed 5 bases and J shed 4 bases, with 13 bases lying between them. Germline V gene lookup returns CDR1 SEHNR and CDR2 FQNEAQ (reference sequence). The CDR3 spans 14 residues. For the CDR3, the DNA is TGTGCCAGCAGCCTGGCCCAGGTCGCAGATACGCAGTATTTT. Translated: CASSLAQVADTQYF.

This clonotype was seen a handful of times. It may be a read error: a sequence one base away is much more abundant. The chain couples TRBV7-2 to TRBJ2-1; a possible D gene is TRBD2 (6 bases). V shed 1 base and J shed 5 bases, with 12 bases lying between them. In germline, CDR1 is SGHTA, CDR2 FQGNSA. The CDR3 extends over 15 amino acids. The CDR3: CASSLGARRDNEQFF. CDR3 DNA sequence: TGTGCCAGCAGCTTAGGGGCTAGGAGGGACAATGAGCAGTTCTTC.

The chain links TRBV11-2 to TRBJ2-1; D gene ambiguous. The CDR3 consists of 13 residues. The V gene lost 10 bases and the J gene lost 8 bases, with 18 bases spanning the gap. Germline-derived CDR1 and CDR2 are SGHAT and FQNNGV. Written as DNA, the CDR3 is TGTGCCATCGCGGTTTTTCCGGGCTATGAGCAGTTCTTC. Translation gives CAIAVFPGYEQFF.

This clonotype was observed a handful of times. This sequence joins TRBV10-2 and TRBJ2-7; 8 bases line up with TRBD2. The CDR3 runs 15 residues. J lost 0 bases, V lost 3 bases, and 4 bases had no gene match. CDR1 and CDR2 from the germline V gene are WSHSY and SAAADI. The CDR3 DNA is TGCGCCAGCAGTGATACGGGGGGGTTCTCCTACGAGCAGTACTTC. This codes for CASSDTGGFSYEQYF.

The genes are TRBV5-1 and TRBJ2-3, with 12 nucleotides matching TRBD2. Trimming at V came to 4 bases and at J to 2 bases, leaving 5 bases not matched to a gene. The CDR3 covers 16 residues. Germline-derived CDR1 and CDR2 are SGHRS and YFSETQ. The CDR3 DNA reads as TGCGCCAGCAGCCAAGGACTAGCGGGGCTCACAGATACGCAGTATTTT. Protein: CASSQGLAGLTDTQYF.

The genes are TRBV20-1 and TRBJ1-2; 9 positions agree with TRBD1. Germline V gene sequence: CDR1 DFQATT, CDR2 SNEGSKA (reference sequence). This CDR3 comprises 17 residues. Germline trimming cut 6 bases from V and 4 bases from J; bases unmatched to any gene: 18. CDR3 nucleotide sequence: TGCAGTGCCAGAAACTCCGGGACAGGGCCCCGTTTCTATGGCTACACCTTC. This translates into CSARNSGTGPRFYGYTF.

This clonotype was counted a few times. The CDR3 DNA follows: TGTGCCAGCAGGAAGGGCGACTCCTACGAGCAGTACTTC. Residues: CASRKGDSYEQYF. The rearrangement joins TRBV7-8 to TRBJ2-7; no reliable D call. The germline CDR1 and CDR2 sequences are SGHVS and FQNEAQ. Trimming took off 6 bases at V and 0 bases at J, with 9 bases between the two ends. The CDR3 totals 13 residues.

This clonotype has only a few counts. The chain is built from TRBV29-1 and TRBJ2-1, with a possible D match to TRBD1 (5 bases). Germline lookup yields CDR1 SQVTM and CDR2 ANQGSEA. V was shortened by 3 bases and J by 4 bases, with 13 bases between the two germline ends. The CDR3 totals 14 residues. CDR3 nucleotide sequence: TGCAGCGTTGAGTCCAGGGTGGGGTACAATGAGCAGTTCTTC. Amino acid sequence: CSVESRVGYNEQFF.

This sequence joins TRBV6-5 and TRBJ2-3, with 8 nucleotides matching TRBD2. The CDR3 spans 15 residues. CDR1 and CDR2 from the germline V gene are MNHEY and SVGAGI. Losses at the gene ends were 0 bases for V and 7 bases for J; bases not matched to a gene: 6. CDR3 in DNA: TGTGCCAGCAGTTACTCAGGGCGGGGGGACTATACGCAGTATTTT. This sequence encodes CASSYSGRGDYTQYF.

The V gene is TRBV10-3, the J gene TRBJ2-4; 11 bases are shared with TRBD1. The assigned J gene may be wrong: the sequence end matches TRBJ2-7 better. Germline loops: CDR1 ENHRY, CDR2 SYGVKD. The length of the CDR3 is 15 residues. The CDR3 protein is CAARPGDRGAYEQYF. As DNA, the CDR3 is TGTGCCGCACGCCCAGGGGACAGGGGGGCCTACGAGCAGTACTTC.

There are a few counts of this clonotype. V and J are TRBV20-1 and TRBJ2-4, with no clear D. The germline gives CDR1 DFQATT, CDR2 SNEGSKA (reference sequence). CDR3 length equals 15 residues. The germline V and J ends were trimmed by 2 bases and 1 base, with 12 bases remaining between them. The CDR3: CSARLSPGAKNIQYF. DNA of the CDR3: TGCAGTGCTAGACTATCACCGGGCGCCAAAAACATTCAGTACTTC.

This chain uses TRBV12-3 or TRBV12-4 with TRBJ1-2; the D gene is possibly TRBD1 (6 bases). The V and J ends lost 3 bases and 6 bases respectively, with 14 bases between them. The CDR3 sequence is 14 residues long. CDR3 region: CASSLISGGHGYTF. CDR3 nucleotides: TGTGCCAGCAGTTTGATTTCGGGGGGGCATGGCTACACCTTC.

This clonotype has just a few counts. J is TRBJ2-1 and V is TRBV4-3; TRBD2 aligns across 10 bases. Germline lookup yields CDR1 LGHNA and CDR2 YSLEER. The CDR3 totals 16 residues. J was trimmed by 10 bases and V by 0 bases; bases with no gene match: 9. The CDR3 DNA is TGCGCCAGCAGCCAAGAGCCTAGCGGGAGCCCCGGGGAGCAGTTCTTC. This encodes CASSQEPSGSPGEQFF.

This clonotype occurred a few times. In DNA form, the CDR3 reads TGTGCCAGCAGCCCTGACAGGCGCGCTAATGAAAAACTGTTTTTT. Translation: CASSPDRRANEKLFF. This sequence joins TRBV7-2 and TRBJ1-4; possibly TRBD1 for D (6 bases). Germline V gene lookup returns CDR1 SGHTA and CDR2 FQGNSA. This CDR3 region has 15 residues. V lost 5 bases to trimming and J lost 3 bases, with 13 bases between them. Looking up the rest from reference TRBV7-2 and TRBJ1-4 gives the full variable domain: GAGVSQSPSNKVTEKGKDVELRCDPISGHTALYWYRQSLGQGLEFLIYFQGNSAPDKSGLPSDRFSAERTGGSVSTLTIQRTQQEDSAVYLCASSPDRRANEKLFFGSGTQLSVL.